These 23 T cell receptor beta chains originate from one sample sequenced in a study of CD8 T cells in ankylosing spondylitis. Study-level results: The study identified a TCR beta motif of 7 or 8 highly homologous variants that appeared characteristic of ankylosing spondylitis blood.

These TCRs are of unknown antigen specificity. TCRdb ran MiXCR on the 5' RACE reads and lists one entry per CDR3 protein. The sample records some 800,000 distinct CDR3 sequences, roughly 12% being singletons. The sequenced sample was blood, either unsorted or a sorted T cell fraction (not recorded which). These receptors were taken from a male donor with ankylosing spondylitis.

This clonotype was counted ten times or more. The chain employs TRBV18 and TRBJ1-1; D is uncertain. CDR1 is KGHSH, CDR2 LQKENI, per germline. V gave up 3 bases and J gave up 1 base, with 12 bases separating them. The CDR3 totals 15 residues. In DNA form, the CDR3 reads TGTGCCAGCTCACCGGGCGACACATCGAACACTGAAGCTTTCTTT. Translation: CASSPGDTSNTEAFF.

This clonotype was detected many times. The chain's CDR3 is CASSLRGGGADTQYF. CDR3 nucleotide sequence: TGTGCCAGCAGCTTACGGGGGGGCGGTGCAGATACGCAGTATTTT. The V call is TRBV7-2, the J call TRBJ2-3; 8 bases line up with TRBD2. CDR3 length: 15 amino acids. The trim removed 2 bases at V and 4 bases at J, leaving 5 bases unmatched. Per the germline V gene, CDR1 is SGHTA and CDR2 is FQGNSA.

This clonotype was found a few times. V and J are TRBV24-1 and TRBJ2-1; 10 bases agree with TRBD2. The V gene's germline CDR1 is KGHDR and CDR2 SFDVKD. The CDR3 runs 14 residues. Germline trimming cut 4 bases from V and 9 bases from J; bases unmatched to any gene: 5. CDR3 sequence: CATSEKREGFEQFF. For the CDR3, the DNA is TGTGCCACCAGTGAAAAGCGGGAGGGCTTTGAGCAGTTCTTC.

The chain is built from TRBV6-1 and TRBJ2-3; a weak D match, TRBD1 (6 bases). The germline CDR1 and CDR2 sequences are MNHNS and SASEGT. There are 13 residues in the CDR3. The V and J ends lost 5 bases and 6 bases respectively, with 12 bases between them. CDR3 bases: TGTGCCAGCAGTCGACGGACAGCCGATACGCAGTATTTT. Amino acid sequence: CASSRRTADTQYF.

The sample holds a few counts of this clonotype. This chain uses TRBV20-1 with TRBJ2-1; TRBD2 aligns across 8 bases. Germline V CDR1 and CDR2: DFQATT, SNEGSKA (reference sequence). V shed 0 bases and J 7 bases; nucleotides not matched to a gene: 8. The CDR3 runs to 15 residues. The CDR3 nucleotides are TGCAGTGCTAGAGATGCGGGGGGCGCGGGGAATGAGCAGTTCTTC. This encodes CSARDAGGAGNEQFF.

This clonotype was seen more than once but under ten times. J is TRBJ1-3 and V is TRBV20-1; D remains unclear. From germline, CDR1 is DFQATT and CDR2 SNEGSKA (reference sequence). Trimming removed 0 bases from V and 0 bases from J, with 12 bases in between. The CDR3 has 16 residues. CDR3: CSARDGLSSSGNTIYF. CDR3 coding DNA: TGCAGTGCTAGAGATGGCCTCTCCTCCTCTGGAAACACCATATATTTT.

There are a few counts of this clonotype. The chain has TRBV10-3 and TRBJ2-5; TRBD2 matches at 15 bases. Germline V gene data show CDR1 as ENHRY and CDR2 as SYGVKD. J was trimmed by 2 bases and V by 5 bases; bases with no gene match: 9. This CDR3 has 18 residues. The CDR3 sequence is CAISPLPGLAGGQETQYF. Here the CDR3 DNA reads TGTGCCATCAGTCCTTTACCGGGACTAGCGGGGGGACAAGAGACCCAGTACTTC.

This clonotype was counted ten times or more. J is TRBJ2-5 and V is TRBV7-2; D is perhaps TRBD2 (5 bases). The V gene lost 6 bases and the J gene lost 4 bases, with 15 bases spanning the gap. In germline, CDR1 is SGHTA, CDR2 FQGNSA. The CDR3 spans 14 residues. The CDR3 DNA reads as TGTGCCAGCAGTTCCGGGCTAGCAGGAGAGACCCAGTACTTC. Translation gives CASSSGLAGETQYF.

The V call is TRBV28, the J call TRBJ1-1; tentative D call: TRBD1 (5 bases). This CDR3 is 14 amino acids long. CDR1 and CDR2 from the germline V gene are MDHEN and SYDVKM. Trimming took 5 bases from V and 4 from J, leaving 14 bases between them. CDR3 in amino acids: CASSGLSGRTEAFF. CDR3 in DNA: TGTGCCAGCAGTGGGTTGTCAGGGCGCACTGAAGCTTTCTTT.

The V call is TRBV7-6, the J call TRBJ2-3; D unresolved. CDR1 is SGHVS and CDR2 is FNYEAQ in the germline V gene. With 2 bases removed from V and 6 bases from J, the gap between germline ends came to 15 bases. The CDR3 length is 15 residues. CDR3 sequence: CASSLSSHPVDTQYF. CDR3 DNA: TGTGCCAGCAGCTTATCGAGCCACCCCGTGGATACGCAGTATTTT.

This clonotype came up many times. The chain joins TRBV9 to TRBJ2-1; 8 nucleotides match TRBD2. This CDR3 spans 15 amino acids. The V gene's germline CDR1 is SGDLS and CDR2 YYNGEE. The J segment lost 4 bases and the V segment lost 4 bases, leaving 7 bases of the junction unmatched. CDR3 bases: TGTGCCAGCAGCCGGTTCGCGGGGGGATACAATGAGCAGTTCTTC. Protein product: CASSRFAGGYNEQFF. The full variable domain, rest sourced from reference TRBV9 and TRBJ2-1, is DSGVTQTPKHLITATGQRVTLRCSPRSGDLSVYWYQQSLDQGLQFLIQYYNGEERAKGNILERFSAQQFPDLHSELNLSSLELGDSALYFCASSRFAGGYNEQFFGPGTRLTVL.

The chain joins TRBV7-6 to TRBJ2-7; D remains unclear. The CDR3 totals 12 residues. The germline V gene has CDR1 SGHVS and CDR2 FNYEAQ. The V end lost 2 bases, the J end lost 2 bases, and 4 bases lay between the germline ends. In nucleotides, the CDR3 is TGTGCCAGCAGCTTAAATCCCTACGAGCAGTACTTC. Translating it yields CASSLNPYEQYF.

This clonotype was seen many times. The gene calls are TRBV7-2 and TRBJ2-5; D is undetermined. V lost 1 base and J lost 14, with 14 bases in between. This CDR3 spans 12 amino acids. CDR1 and CDR2 from the germline V gene are SGHTA and FQGNSA. CDR3 in DNA: TGTGCCAGCAGCTTAGTCTCGGCCACAAAATACTTC. Its protein product is CASSLVSATKYF.

This clonotype was detected a few times. The V call is TRBV28, the J call TRBJ2-1; D ambiguous. V was shortened by 2 bases and J by 0 bases, with 8 bases between the two germline ends. CDR1 and CDR2 from the germline V gene are MDHEN and SYDVKM. The CDR3 extends over 15 amino acids. The CDR3 DNA reads as TGTGCCAGCAGTTTACCCAGCAACTCCTACAATGAGCAGTTCTTC. Translating it yields CASSLPSNSYNEQFF.

This clonotype was seen more than once but under ten times. This chain links TRBV20-1 with TRBJ1-6; D is possibly TRBD1 (6 bases). The CDR3 length is 13 residues. Germline CDR1 and CDR2: DFQATT and SNEGSKA (reference sequence). Trimming left V 7 bases short and J 5 bases short, with 12 bases between. The CDR3 protein is CSGADSNNSPLHF. The CDR3 region has the DNA TGCAGTGGGGCGGACAGTAATAATTCACCCCTCCACTTT.

This clonotype has a handful of counts. The germline gene is not matched at one end of the junction; a read error may be the cause. In DNA, the CDR3 is TGCTGTGCTAGAGATCCCAGTAGCGGGGGGGCCGCCGATACGCAGTATTTT. It encodes CCARDPSSGGAADTQYF. V is TRBV20-1 and J is TRBJ2-3; 11 bases match TRBD2. Germline V gene lookup returns CDR1 DFQATT and CDR2 SNEGSKA (reference sequence). The CDR3 is 17 residues long.

This chain joins TRBV4-2 and TRBJ2-7; 9 positions agree with TRBD1. Trimming at V came to 1 base and at J to 2 bases, leaving 6 bases not matched to a gene. Germline V gene data show CDR1 as LGHNA and CDR2 as YNFKEQ. The CDR3 is made up of 16 amino acids. The CDR3 coding sequence is TGTGCCAGCAGCCAAGGGGACAGGGAGTTTGCCTACGAGCAGTACTTC. The encoded protein is CASSQGDREFAYEQYF.

This clonotype was counted many times. V is TRBV6-2 or TRBV6-3 and J is TRBJ1-5; 7 positions match TRBD1. CDR1 and CDR2 from the germline V gene are MNHEY and SVGEGT. With V trimmed by 6 bases and J by 6 bases, 8 bases remained unmatched. The CDR3 has 14 residues. This CDR3 reads CASRDRVDRQPQHF. DNA for the CDR3: TGTGCCAGCAGAGACAGGGTTGATCGTCAGCCCCAGCATTTT.

The chain has TRBV7-2 and TRBJ2-5; 9 bases agree with TRBD1. After removal of 5 bases from V and 4 bases from J, the junction contained 5 bases not matched to a gene. Looked up from germline, CDR1 is SGHTA and CDR2 is FQGNSA. The CDR3 sequence is 14 residues long. Here the CDR3 DNA reads TGTGCCAGCAGCCCCTTGACAGGGGGAGAGACCCAGTACTTC. This codes for CASSPLTGGETQYF. The full variable domain, with the rest looked up from reference TRBV7-2 and TRBJ2-5, is GAGVSQSPSNKVTEKGKDVELRCDPISGHTALYWYRQSLGQGLEFLIYFQGNSAPDKSGLPSDRFSAERTGGSVSTLTIQRTQQEDSAVYLCASSPLTGGETQYFGPGTRLLVL.

This clonotype was found a few times. This chain joins TRBV20-1 and TRBJ2-7; 8 nucleotides agree with TRBD2. Germline CDR1 DFQATT, CDR2 SNEGSKA (reference sequence). Germline trimming cut 2 bases from V and 2 bases from J; bases unmatched to any gene: 5. This CDR3 has 14 amino acids. CDR3 amino acids: CSARFSGIPYEQYF. The CDR3 bases are TGCAGTGCTAGATTTAGCGGGATCCCCTACGAGCAGTACTTC.

The chain employs TRBV27 and TRBJ1-2; D gene uncertain. The CDR3 has 12 amino acids. V lost 7 bases and J lost 4, with 10 bases in between. CDR1 MNHEY and CDR2 SMNVEV come from the germline V gene (reference sequence). The CDR3 bases are TGTGCCAGCATGGGAAGGAGCTATGGCTACACCTTC. Its translation is CASMGRSYGYTF.

The chain carries TRBV7-2 and TRBJ1-2; D ambiguous. Deletions cut 4 bases from V and 4 bases from J, with 10 bases between. In germline, CDR1 is SGHTA, CDR2 FQGNSA. The CDR3 runs to 13 residues. DNA for the CDR3: TGTGCCAGCAGCTCCCCCCCCATCTATGGCTACACCTTC. Translated: CASSSPPIYGYTF.

This chain links TRBV6-5 with TRBJ2-5; TRBD1 agrees at 8 bases. Germline CDR1 and CDR2: MNHEY and SVGAGI. The CDR3 totals 15 residues. The V segment lost 2 bases and the J segment 4 bases; nucleotides outside the gene matches: 6. CDR3 protein: CASSYRDRSGETQYF. The CDR3 bases are TGTGCCAGCAGTTACCGGGACAGGTCAGGAGAGACCCAGTACTTC.